The sample holds many counts of the clone carrying this T cell receptor beta chain. Its antigen is as yet unknown. This sample is drawn from a study of response to subunit inactivated influenza vaccine. The CDR3 has 15 residues. Per the germline V gene, CDR1 is SNHLY and CDR2 is FYNNEI. V lost 4 bases to trimming and J lost 3 bases; unmatched junction nucleotides: 4. General study findings and limits: Each seasonal flu vaccination may recruit only limited new T cells, authors suggested.

TCRdb analysed the RT-PCR reads with MiXCR anew, one entry per CDR3 protein. In the table there are about 500,000 distinct CDR3 sequences, more than 15% of which are singletons. Sequencing was performed on CD4+ T cells sorted from PBMCs, taken around 25 months after vaccination. The receptor's source is a man between 50 and 75 years old who received an inactivated influenza vaccine. The genes are TRBV2 and TRBJ2-1; 9 nucleotides agree with TRBD2. The DNA of the CDR3 is TGTGCCAGCAGTGCCCAGACTAGCGGCTACAATGAGCAGTTCTTC. It specifies CASSAQTSGYNEQFF.